This is a list of T cell receptor beta chains from one sample in a study of beta chain features in type 1 diabetes. Assay used: immunoSEQ multiplex PCR; TCRdb lists only in-frame clones, some missing. This table holds 150,000 to 200,000 clones, approximately 62% found once. The sequenced material came from naive CD4+ T cells from blood. These TCRs come from a man under 40 with type 1 diabetes. CDR3s include the opening cysteine and the closing phenylalanine or tryptophan. Fields, in order: CDR3 length, V gene, clone size, CDR3 protein. Part of the rows lack a size; the others show once, few, many or a class for expanded clones.

CDR3 length: 16
V gene: TRBV10-3
clone size: few
CDR3 protein: CAISESRISGANVLTF

CDR3 length: 14
V gene: TRBV9
clone size: few
CDR3 protein: CASSPRGLQETQYF

CDR3 length: 14
V gene: TRBV29-1
clone size: .
CDR3 protein: CSVLLAGGQETQYF

CDR3 length: 13
V gene: TRBV29-1
clone size: .
CDR3 protein: CSVAGSKEDTQYF

CDR3 length: 12
V gene: TRBV29-1
clone size: .
CDR3 protein: CSVAQKNTEAFF

CDR3 length: 12
V gene: TRBV7-2
clone size: .
CDR3 protein: CASSLRQYGYTF

CDR3 length: 14
V gene: TRBV2
clone size: .
CDR3 protein: CASSLGQGGETQYF

CDR3 length: 10
V gene: TRBV29-1
clone size: few
CDR3 protein: CSVERGKLFF

CDR3 length: 14
V gene: TRBV29-1
clone size: once
CDR3 protein: CSVETRGSYNEQFF

CDR3 length: 13
V gene: TRBV9
clone size: .
CDR3 protein: CASSVVTNSPLHF

CDR3 length: 14
V gene: TRBV7-2
clone size: .
CDR3 protein: CASSFGLHTGELFF

CDR3 length: 14
V gene: TRBV9
clone size: few
CDR3 protein: CASSPRTSDYEQYF

CDR3 length: 17
V gene: TRBV29-1
clone size: .
CDR3 protein: CSVEGASSGGSTDTQYF

CDR3 length: 13
V gene: TRBV30
clone size: few
CDR3 protein: CAWSVQRGSMAFF

CDR3 length: 14
V gene: TRBV2
clone size: .
CDR3 protein: CASSELSTVSKWYF